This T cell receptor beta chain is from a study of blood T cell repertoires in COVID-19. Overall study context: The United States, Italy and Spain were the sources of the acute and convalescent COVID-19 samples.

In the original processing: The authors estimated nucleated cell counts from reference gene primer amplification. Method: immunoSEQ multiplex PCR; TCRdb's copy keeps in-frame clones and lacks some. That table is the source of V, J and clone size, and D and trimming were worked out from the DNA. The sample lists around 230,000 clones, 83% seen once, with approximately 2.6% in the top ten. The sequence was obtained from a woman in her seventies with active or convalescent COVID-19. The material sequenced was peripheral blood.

Here the CDR3 reads CASSSDRGEKLFF. The DNA for the CDR3 is TGTGCCAGCAGCTCGGACAGGGGCGAAAAACTGTTTTTT. The chain links TRBV7-9 to TRBJ1-4; 9 nucleotides match TRBD1. Germline CDR1 and CDR2: SEHNR and FQNEAQ (reference sequence). The CDR3 consists of 13 residues. Trimming cost V 4 bases and J 8 bases; bases outside gene matches: 2.